The T cell receptor beta chain described here comes from a study of cytomegalovirus exposure and HLA in healthy donors. Overall study findings and caveats: Reported results showed that the classifier diagnosed cytomegalovirus status with high specificity and sensitivity. Overall, roughly 150 TCR beta chains were annotated as cytomegalovirus-associated.

CDR1 is MNHEY and CDR2 is SMNVEV in the germline V gene (reference sequence). With V trimmed by 6 bases and J by 4 bases, 6 bases remained unmatched. This CDR3 has 15 residues. As regards this clone: Antigen: not known.

TCRdb keeps only in-frame clones here, not all; method: immunoSEQ multiplex PCR. Among about 98,000 clones listed, roughly nine tenths were seen once. This receptor was obtained from a woman in her 30s in good health and CMV-seronegative. The sample comprised PBMCs. The rearrangement uses TRBV27 and TRBJ2-3; 11 positions agree with TRBD1. The CDR3 DNA follows: TGTGCCAGCAGCCAGGACAGGGGGCCCCCAGATACGCAGTATTTT. This sequence encodes CASSQDRGPPDTQYF.